The entry below gives a single T cell receptor (beta chain) sequence along with its context. The data stem from a study of technical replicates of blood from a few donors. The data were produced by immunoSEQ multiplex PCR, yet TCRdb's version contains in-frame clones alone and is incomplete. The profile covers under 95,000 clones, with roughly 91% appearing a single time and under 0.4% taken by the ten largest. From germline, CDR1 is MNHEY and CDR2 SVGAGI. The CDR3 has 15 residues. With 6 bases removed from V and 2 bases from J, the gap between germline ends came to 16 bases. The origin of this receptor is a human donor in good health. Some clones in this sample may be carry-over from other donors' samples. V gene TRBV6-5 combines with J gene TRBJ1-1; D is ambiguous. Source material: T cells isolated from PBMCs. The CDR3 loop is CASRSPGKFNTEAFF. CDR3 nucleotides: TGTGCCAGCAGATCTCCTGGCAAGTTTAACACTGAAGCTTTCTTT.